This passage covers 24 T cell receptor beta chains from one sample sequenced in a study of shared clonotypes between healthy human individuals. This table comes from immunoSEQ multiplex PCR, and its TCRdb copy is limited to in-frame clones, with some not included. The sample yields roughly 2.6 million clones, roughly nine tenths seen once. The specimen sequenced was naive CD4+ T cells sorted from blood. The subset denotes: CD45RA+ positively selected. The receptors shown here come from a man aged 18-30 years in good health.

The chain is built from TRBV9 and TRBJ2-7, with a tentative D call TRBD2 (5 bases). Between the trimmed V and J ends, which lost 1 base and 3 bases, there was a span of 11 bases. From germline, CDR1 is SGDLS and CDR2 YYNGEE. This CDR3 region has 14 residues. This CDR3 is CASSVRAGHYEQYF. In DNA, the CDR3 is TGTGCCAGCAGCGTACGGGCGGGTCACTACGAGCAGTACTTC. The complete variable domain, with remaining parts taken from reference TRBV9 and TRBJ2-7, reads DSGVTQTPKHLITATGQRVTLRCSPRSGDLSVYWYQQSLDQGLQFLIQYYNGEERAKGNILERFSAQQFPDLHSELNLSSLELGDSALYFCASSVRAGHYEQYFGPGTRLTVT.

The gene calls are TRBV28 and TRBJ1-5, with D uncertain. CDR1 is MDHEN and CDR2 is SYDVKM in the germline V gene. The ends were cut back, 0 bases at V and 1 base at J, with 13 bases in the middle. The CDR3 extends over 17 amino acids. CDR3 amino acids: CASSLWGGLGSNQPQHF. The CDR3 nucleotides read TGTGCCAGCAGTTTATGGGGAGGGCTGGGGAGCAATCAGCCCCAGCATTTT.

The chain carries TRBV7-9 and TRBJ1-1; TRBD1 is a possible D gene (6 bases). The CDR3 spans 16 residues. Trimming stripped 5 bases from V and 0 bases from J, with 16 bases between. Germline CDR1 and CDR2: SEHNR and FQNEAQ (reference sequence). CDR3 sequence: CASSPDLWTVNTEAFF. Here the CDR3 DNA reads TGTGCCAGCAGCCCGGACCTGTGGACAGTGAACACTGAAGCTTTCTTT.

This rearrangement joins TRBV9 to TRBJ2-7, with TRBD2 matching over 9 bases. V lost 0 bases and J lost 8; bases outside the gene matches: 6. This CDR3 has 14 amino acids. Germline CDR1 is SGDLS and CDR2 is YYNGEE. CDR3 region: CASSVEGTSPQQYF. CDR3 in DNA: TGTGCCAGCAGCGTAGAAGGGACTAGCCCTCAGCAGTACTTC.

The chain links TRBV19 to TRBJ1-5; weak D call: TRBD1 (6 bases). Germline loops: CDR1 LNHDA, CDR2 SQIVND (reference sequence). The V end lost 6 bases, the J end lost 4 bases, and 22 bases lay between the germline ends. This CDR3 spans 17 amino acids. CDR3 protein: CASSLIGVQGGNQPQHF. CDR3 bases: TGTGCCAGTAGCTTAATTGGGGTACAGGGTGGGAATCAGCCCCAGCATTTT.

This sequence joins TRBV7-8 and TRBJ1-5, with D possibly matching TRBD1 (5 bases). Germline V lookup: CDR1 SGHVS, CDR2 FQNEAQ. The CDR3 totals 15 residues. Trimming removed 1 base from V and 3 bases from J, with 10 bases in between. CDR3 nucleotide sequence: TGTGCCAGCAGCTTAGAAGACAGATTCAATCAGCCCCAGCATTTT. Translating gives CASSLEDRFNQPQHF.

This clone was recorded only once. The chain couples TRBV7-9 to TRBJ2-7, with TRBD1 matching over 7 bases. V dropped 4 bases and J dropped 5; count of bases not matched to a gene: 5. Per germline, CDR1 SEHNR and CDR2 FQNEAQ (reference sequence). The CDR3 runs 13 residues. CDR3: CASSYRGEDEQYF. The CDR3 region has the DNA TGTGCCAGCAGCTACAGGGGAGAGGACGAGCAGTACTTC.

With regard to this clone: This sample also contains other DNA sequences that code for the same CDR3. The chain joins TRBV10-3 to TRBJ2-1; TRBD2 agrees at 8 bases. There are 15 residues in the CDR3. Trimming cost V 3 bases and J 4 bases; bases outside gene matches: 5. Germline values: CDR1 ENHRY, CDR2 SYGVKD. The CDR3 loop is CAISDGGGLYNEQFF. The CDR3 nucleotides are TGTGCCATCAGTGACGGCGGGGGGCTTTACAATGAGCAGTTCTTC.

For the CDR3, the DNA is TGTGCCAGCAGCGTGGGGGGAGCTAGCGGGAGACGGGAGACCCAGTACTTC. Translating gives CASSVGGASGRRETQYF. This rearrangement joins TRBV9 to TRBJ2-5; TRBD2 matches at 10 bases. The CDR3 consists of 17 residues. V lost 2 bases to trimming and J lost 5 bases; unmatched junction nucleotides: 12. Germline CDR1 and CDR2: SGDLS and YYNGEE.

V usage is TRBV5-1 and J usage is TRBJ2-7; a possible D gene is TRBD2 (7 bases). CDR1 and CDR2 from the germline V gene are SGHRS and YFSETQ. Trimming took off 3 bases at V and 4 bases at J, with 17 bases between the two ends. The CDR3 has 15 amino acids. The CDR3 DNA follows: TGCGCCAGCAGCTGGACCGGGGGGCCAGCTTACGAGCAGTACTTC. The encoded protein is CASSWTGGPAYEQYF.

The chain combines TRBV4-3 with TRBJ2-1; a weak D match, TRBD2 (5 bases). The CDR3 runs 15 residues. Trimming removed 2 bases at V and 8 bases at J, with 16 bases between. Germline CDR1 and CDR2: LGHNA and YSLEER. The CDR3 sequence: CASSQSILATDEQFF. CDR3 DNA sequence: TGCGCCAGCAGCCAAAGTATCTTAGCGACGGATGAGCAGTTCTTC.

This clone was seen more than once but under ten times. This chain uses TRBV10-3 with TRBJ2-2, with D possibly being TRBD2 (5 bases). The CDR3 length is 15 residues. CDR1 is ENHRY and CDR2 is SYGVKD in the germline V gene. V gave up 4 bases and J gave up 0 bases, with 9 bases separating them. CDR3 residues: CAISAAGTNTGELFF. In DNA form, the CDR3 reads TGTGCCATCAGTGCCGCGGGTACGAACACCGGGGAGCTGTTTTTT.

This sequence joins TRBV10-1 and TRBJ1-1; TRBD1 aligns across 8 bases. Germline V gene lookup returns CDR1 WNHNN and CDR2 SYGVQD (reference sequence). Unmatched junction bases numbered 8, after V lost 4 bases and J lost 4 bases. The CDR3 has 15 amino acids. CDR3 DNA: TGCGCCAGCAGTGCGAGGACAGGGAAGGGCACTGAAGCTTTCTTT. It encodes CASSARTGKGTEAFF.

The V and J genes are TRBV11-2 and TRBJ1-2; D unresolved. The CDR3 totals 12 residues. The ends were cut back, 5 bases at V and 4 bases at J, with 8 bases in the middle. The V gene's germline CDR1 is SGHAT and CDR2 FQNNGV. In DNA form, the CDR3 reads TGTGCCAGCAGCCCAAGCCCCTATGGCTACACCTTC. Amino acid sequence: CASSPSPYGYTF.

This rearrangement joins TRBV5-8 to TRBJ1-3; 7 nucleotides align to TRBD1. This CDR3 region has 19 residues. From germline, CDR1 is SGHTS and CDR2 YDEGEE. With V trimmed by 3 bases and J by 0 bases, 15 bases remained unmatched. CDR3 sequence: CASSSPPGQILLSGNTIYF. The CDR3 bases are TGTGCCAGCAGCTCGCCTCCGGGACAGATCCTACTCTCTGGAAACACCATATATTTT.

V is TRBV15 and J is TRBJ2-7; D perhaps matches TRBD2 (5 bases). Germline lookup yields CDR1 LNHNV and CDR2 YYDKDF (reference sequence). CDR3 length equals 14 residues. V lost 5 bases and J lost 3, with 14 bases in between. Here the CDR3 reads CATSYGWAGYEQYF. The CDR3 nucleotides are TGTGCCACCAGCTACGGTTGGGCGGGCTACGAGCAGTACTTC. Based on the CDR3 plus reference TRBV15 and TRBJ2-7, the full variable domain is DAMVIQNPRYQVTQFGKPVTLSCSQTLNHNVMYWYQQKSSQAPKLLFHYYDKDFNNEADTPDNFQSRRPNTSFCFLDIRSPGLGDTAMYLCATSYGWAGYEQYFGPGTRLTVT.

This clone was observed a few times. This rearrangement joins TRBV6-6 to TRBJ1-2, with D possibly matching TRBD1 (5 bases). V was clipped by 4 bases and J by 7 bases, with 16 bases between them. The germline CDR1 and CDR2 sequences are MNHNY and SVGAGI (reference sequence). The CDR3 consists of 14 residues. The DNA for the CDR3 is TGTGCCAGCAGTTGGGACGCCCAATCCGGTGGCTACACCTTC. Protein product: CASSWDAQSGGYTF.

The J gene is TRBJ2-3, the V gene TRBV2; 7 nucleotides agree with TRBD2. The CDR3 length is 13 residues. After removal of 11 bases from V and 2 bases from J, the junction contained 7 bases not matched to a gene. The germline V gene encodes CDR1 SNHLY and CDR2 FYNNEI. DNA of the CDR3: TGTGCCCGCTCGGCGGGGGTCACAGATACGCAGTATTTT. Encoded protein: CARSAGVTDTQYF.

This sequence joins TRBV6-5 and TRBJ1-4, with TRBD1 identical over 8 bases. Trimming at V came to 5 bases and at J to 8 bases, leaving 10 bases not matched to a gene. The CDR3 runs 15 residues. Germline CDR1 MNHEY, CDR2 SVGAGI. DNA of the CDR3: TGTGCCAGCAGTACTCAGGGGGCAGGCGGGGAAAAACTGTTTTTT. It is translated as CASSTQGAGGEKLFF.

On this clone itself: This same CDR3 is encoded by further DNA sequences in the sample. The gene calls are TRBV11-2 and TRBJ2-3; 12 positions agree with TRBD2. The CDR3 covers 16 residues. Germline V gene sequence: CDR1 SGHAT, CDR2 FQNNGV. The ends lost 1 base at V and 1 base at J; junction bases unmatched: 0. The CDR3 protein is CASSLGLAGGTDTQYF. The CDR3 coding sequence is TGTGCCAGCAGCTTAGGACTAGCGGGGGGCACAGATACGCAGTATTTT. Looking up the rest from reference TRBV11-2 and TRBJ2-3 gives the full variable domain: EAGVAQSPRYKIIEKRQSVAFWCNPISGHATLYWYQQILGQGPKLLIQFQNNGVVDDSQLPKDRFSAERLKGVDSTLKIQPAKLEDSAVYLCASSLGLAGGTDTQYFGPGTRLTVL.

The chain recombines TRBV10-2 with TRBJ2-1; D is perhaps TRBD2 (6 bases). This CDR3 contains 14 residues. V was trimmed by 7 bases and J by 0 bases, leaving 10 bases between them. Germline-derived CDR1 and CDR2 are WSHSY and SAAADI. Written as DNA, the CDR3 is TGCGCCAGCAAGGCGGGGAGCTCCTACAATGAGCAGTTCTTC. Translating it yields CASKAGSSYNEQFF.

The sample holds one count of this clone. The chain links TRBV6-5 to TRBJ1-2; a possible D gene is TRBD1 (5 bases). V lost 0 bases to trimming and J lost 8 bases, with 10 bases between them. The CDR3 loop spans 13 amino acids. Germline-derived CDR1 and CDR2 are MNHEY and SVGAGI. The CDR3: CASSYSGDGGYTF. CDR3 sequence (DNA): TGTGCCAGCAGTTACTCAGGGGATGGCGGCTACACCTTC.

This clone was observed a handful of times. The V and J genes are TRBV15 and TRBJ1-3, with D unclear. The CDR3 contains 15 residues. Trimming took 0 bases from V and 0 from J, leaving 6 bases between them. CDR1 and CDR2 (germline): LNHNV, YYDKDF (reference sequence). CDR3 sequence (DNA): TGTGCCACCAGCAGAGATTGGAGCTCTGGAAACACCATATATTTT. Its protein is CATSRDWSSGNTIYF.

The genes are TRBV2 and TRBJ1-2, with TRBD1 as a possible D gene (6 bases). Germline V CDR1 and CDR2: SNHLY, FYNNEI. V was shortened by 3 bases and J by 2 bases, with 16 bases between the two germline ends. There are 16 residues in the CDR3. CDR3 sequence reads: CASSEEGGQLNYGYTF. CDR3 DNA: TGTGCCAGCAGTGAGGAAGGAGGACAGCTAAACTATGGCTACACCTTC. Complete variable domain (other parts from reference TRBV2 and TRBJ1-2): EPEVTQTPSHQVTQMGQEVILRCVPISNHLYFYWYRQILGQKVEFLVSFYNNEISEKSEIFDDQFSVERPDGSNFTLKIRSTKLEDSAMYFCASSEEGGQLNYGYTFGSGTRLTVV.